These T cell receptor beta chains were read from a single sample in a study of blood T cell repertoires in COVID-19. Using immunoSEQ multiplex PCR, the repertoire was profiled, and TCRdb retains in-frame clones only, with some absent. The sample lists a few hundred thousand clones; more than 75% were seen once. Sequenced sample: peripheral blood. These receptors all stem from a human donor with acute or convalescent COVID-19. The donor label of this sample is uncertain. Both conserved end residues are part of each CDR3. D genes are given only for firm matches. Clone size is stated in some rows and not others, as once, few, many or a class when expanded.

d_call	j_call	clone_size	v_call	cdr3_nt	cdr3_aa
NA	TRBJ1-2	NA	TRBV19	TGTGCCAGTAGTACCAGAGACAGGCTCTATGGCTACACCTTC	CASSTRDRLYGYTF
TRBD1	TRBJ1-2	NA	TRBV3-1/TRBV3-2	TGTGCCAGCAGCCAAGAGGGGTTAGGGGGCGGCTACACCTTC	CASSQEGLGGGYTF
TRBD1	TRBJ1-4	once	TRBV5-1	TGCGCCAGCAGCTTGGCCCAGGGGGCGGGAGAAAAACTGTTTTTT	CASSLAQGAGEKLFF
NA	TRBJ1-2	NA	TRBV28	TGTGCCAGCAGTTTCGGTTTCAACTATGGCTACACCTTC	CASSFGFNYGYTF
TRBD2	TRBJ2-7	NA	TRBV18	TGTGCCAGCTCACCAATAGCGGGGCCGTCCTACGAGCAGTACTTC	CASSPIAGPSYEQYF
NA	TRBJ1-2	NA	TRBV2	TGTGCCAGCACCTCCGGGGGTGGCTACACCTTC	CASTSGGGYTF
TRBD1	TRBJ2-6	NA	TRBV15	TGTGCCACCAGCCTCACCGGGACAGGGGGCTCTGGGGCCAACGTCCTGACTTTC	CATSLTGTGGSGANVLTF
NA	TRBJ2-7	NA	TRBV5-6	TGTGCCAGCAGCTTCTCAGGGGATGGGAACTACGAGCAGTACTTC	CASSFSGDGNYEQYF
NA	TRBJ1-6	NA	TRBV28	TGTGCCAGCAGTTTTTGGGCCGTCGATAATTCACCCCTCCACTTT	CASSFWAVDNSPLHF
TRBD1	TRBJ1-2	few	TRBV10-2	TGCGCCAGCAGTATTCGGGACAGGGGACTTAATGGCTACACCTTC	CASSIRDRGLNGYTF
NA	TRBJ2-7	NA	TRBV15	TGTGCCACCAGCAGGAAGGGGGAATTCCCCCACGAGCAGTACTTC	CATSRKGEFPHEQYF
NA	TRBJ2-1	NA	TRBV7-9	TGTGCCAGCAGCTCCTCTGGGGGGAGCTCCTACAATGAGCAGTTCTTC	CASSSSGGSSYNEQFF
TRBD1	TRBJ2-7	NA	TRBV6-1	TGTGCCAGCAGTGAAGTGGGGACAGGGTCACGCGAGCAGTACTTC	CASSEVGTGSREQYF
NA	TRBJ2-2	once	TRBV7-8	TGTGCCAGCAGCACACTTTTACAGGGCACCGGGGAGCTGTTTTTT	CASSTLLQGTGELFF
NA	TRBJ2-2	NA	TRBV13	TGTGCCAGCAGCTTAATGGAGGGCGGTGCCGGGGAGCTGTTTTTT	CASSLMEGGAGELFF
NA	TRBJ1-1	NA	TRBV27	TGTGCCAGCAGCTACGGGGGGGTGGGGTTGGGCACTGAAGCTTTCTTT	CASSYGGVGLGTEAFF
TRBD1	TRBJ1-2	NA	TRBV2	TGTGCCAGCAGGGGGGACAGCGCTAACTATGGCTACACCTTC	CASRGDSANYGYTF
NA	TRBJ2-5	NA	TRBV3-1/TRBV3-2	TGTGCCAGCAGCCAACAGTCCATTAACCCGGGGGAGACCCAGTACTTC	CASSQQSINPGETQYF
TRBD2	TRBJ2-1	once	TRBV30	TGTGCCTCCTATCCCGGGACTAGCGGGAATGAGCAGTTCTTC	CASYPGTSGNEQFF
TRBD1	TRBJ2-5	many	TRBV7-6	TGTGCCAGCAGCTCCCTTGGGGTTCGCGACAGGGGTGGGGAGACCCAGTACTTC	CASSSLGVRDRGGETQYF
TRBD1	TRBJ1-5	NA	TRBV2	TGTGCCAGCAGTGACAGGGGGCGTGGGTATCAGCCCCAGCATTTT	CASSDRGRGYQPQHF
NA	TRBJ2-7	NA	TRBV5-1	TGCGCCAGCAGTCGGGAGATGTCATACGAGCAGTACTTC	CASSREMSYEQYF
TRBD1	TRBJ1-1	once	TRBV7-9	TGTGCCAGCAGCCACCTACAGAGACAGGGTTCTGAAGCTTTCTTT	CASSHLQRQGSEAFF
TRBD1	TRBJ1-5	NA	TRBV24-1	TGTGCCACCAGTGATTTGTGGCAGGGGGGTCAGCCCCAGCATTTT	CATSDLWQGGQPQHF
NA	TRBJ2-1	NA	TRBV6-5	TGTGCCAGCAGTTACTTGGTCGGTTCCCATGAGCAGTTCTTC	CASSYLVGSHEQFF
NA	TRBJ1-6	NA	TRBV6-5	TGTGCCAGCAGCCAACAGGGTTTGGAGTATTCACCCCTCCACTTT	CASSQQGLEYSPLHF
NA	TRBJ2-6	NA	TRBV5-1	TGCGCCAGCAGCTCATTACAGGGTGGGGCCAACGTCCTGACTTTC	CASSSLQGGANVLTF
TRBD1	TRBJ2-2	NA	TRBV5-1	TGCGCCAGCAGCGAAGGACAGGGCATGACCGGGGAGCTGTTTTTT	CASSEGQGMTGELFF
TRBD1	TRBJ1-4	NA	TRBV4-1	TGCGCCAGCAGCCCCTGGGATGGGACAGGGGTTGAAAAACTGTTTTTT	CASSPWDGTGVEKLFF
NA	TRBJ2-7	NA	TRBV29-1	TGCAGCGTTGCCAGCTCCTACGAGCAGTACTTC	CSVASSYEQYF
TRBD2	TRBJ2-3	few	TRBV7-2	TGTGCCAGCAGCTACCAAGCGGGAGGGCCTAGGAATACGCAGTATTTT	CASSYQAGGPRNTQYF
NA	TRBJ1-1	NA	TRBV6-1	TGTGCCAGCAGTACATCAGGGAGGCGTTACGAAGCTTTCTTT	CASSTSGRRYEAFF
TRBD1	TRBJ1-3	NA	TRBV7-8	TGTGCCAGCAGCATTACCGGGACAGGGGGAAACACCATATATTTT	CASSITGTGGNTIYF
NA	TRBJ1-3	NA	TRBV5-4	TGTGCCAGCAGCCTGGACAGCCTCGGAAACACCATATATTTT	CASSLDSLGNTIYF
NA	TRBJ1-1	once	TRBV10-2	TGCGCCAGCAGACCTGGAGGGACTGAAGCTTTCTTT	CASRPGGTEAFF
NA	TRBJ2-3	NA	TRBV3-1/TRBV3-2	TGTGCCAGCAGCAAAAGAGGTTCGAACACAGATACGCAGTATTTT	CASSKRGSNTDTQYF